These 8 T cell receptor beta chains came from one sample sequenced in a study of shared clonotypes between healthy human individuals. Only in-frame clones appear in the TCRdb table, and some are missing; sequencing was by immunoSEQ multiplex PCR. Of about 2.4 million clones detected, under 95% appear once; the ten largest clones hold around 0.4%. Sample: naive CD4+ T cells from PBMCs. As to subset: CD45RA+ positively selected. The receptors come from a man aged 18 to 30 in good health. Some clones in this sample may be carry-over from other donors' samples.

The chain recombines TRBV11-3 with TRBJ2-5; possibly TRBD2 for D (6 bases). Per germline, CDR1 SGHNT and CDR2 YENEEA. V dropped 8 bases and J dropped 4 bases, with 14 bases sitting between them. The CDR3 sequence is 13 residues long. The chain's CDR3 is CASPPGVGETQYF. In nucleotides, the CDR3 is TGTGCCAGCCCGCCGGGAGTGGGAGAGACCCAGTACTTC.

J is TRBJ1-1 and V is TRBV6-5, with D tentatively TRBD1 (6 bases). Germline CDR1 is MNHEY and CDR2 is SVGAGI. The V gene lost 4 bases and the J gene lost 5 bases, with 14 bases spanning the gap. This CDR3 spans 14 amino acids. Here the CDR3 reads CASSWYREVTEAFF. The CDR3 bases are TGTGCCAGCAGTTGGTACAGGGAGGTGACTGAAGCTTTCTTT.

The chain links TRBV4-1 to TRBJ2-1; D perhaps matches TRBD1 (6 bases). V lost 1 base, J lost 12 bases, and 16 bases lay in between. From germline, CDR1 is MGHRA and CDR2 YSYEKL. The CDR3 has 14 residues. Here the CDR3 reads CASSQVDSPGVQFF. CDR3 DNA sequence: TGCGCCAGCAGCCAAGTGGACAGCCCGGGTGTGCAGTTCTTC.

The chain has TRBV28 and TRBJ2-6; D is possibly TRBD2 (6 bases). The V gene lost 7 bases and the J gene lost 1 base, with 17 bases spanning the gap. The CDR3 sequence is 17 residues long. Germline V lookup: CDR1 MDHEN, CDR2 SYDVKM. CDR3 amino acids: CASNGGGAQSGANVLTF. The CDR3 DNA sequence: TGTGCCAGCAACGGGGGTGGGGCCCAGTCTGGGGCCAACGTCCTGACTTTC.

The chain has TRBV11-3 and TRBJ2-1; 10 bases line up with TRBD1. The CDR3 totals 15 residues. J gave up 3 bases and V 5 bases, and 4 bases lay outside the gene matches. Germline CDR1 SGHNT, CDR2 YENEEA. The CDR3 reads CASSRGQGGYNEQFF. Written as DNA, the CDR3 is TGTGCCAGCAGCCGAGGACAGGGGGGCTACAATGAGCAGTTCTTC.

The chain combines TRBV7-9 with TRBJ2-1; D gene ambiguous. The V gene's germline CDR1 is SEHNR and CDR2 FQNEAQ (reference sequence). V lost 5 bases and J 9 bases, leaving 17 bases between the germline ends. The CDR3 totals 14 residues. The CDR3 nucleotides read TGTGCCAGCAGCCAAACCACTGGCCCCCCTGAGCAGTTCTTC. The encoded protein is CASSQTTGPPEQFF.

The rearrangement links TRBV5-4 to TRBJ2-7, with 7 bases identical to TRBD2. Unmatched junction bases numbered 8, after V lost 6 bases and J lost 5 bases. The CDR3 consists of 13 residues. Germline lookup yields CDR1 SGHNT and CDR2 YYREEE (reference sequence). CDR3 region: CASTAWGGDEQYF. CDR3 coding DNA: TGTGCCAGCACGGCGTGGGGGGGAGACGAGCAGTACTTC.

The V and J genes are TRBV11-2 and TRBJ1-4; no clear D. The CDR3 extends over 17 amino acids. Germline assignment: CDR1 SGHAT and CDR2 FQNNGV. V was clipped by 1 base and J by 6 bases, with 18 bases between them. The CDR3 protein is CASSLGLVFPADEKLFF. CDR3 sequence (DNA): TGTGCCAGCAGCTTAGGATTAGTCTTCCCGGCGGATGAAAAACTGTTTTTT.